This T cell receptor (beta chain) was captured by sequencing in a study of cytomegalovirus exposure and HLA in healthy donors. PCR amplification relied on 60 Vbeta primers (plus 13 Jbeta primers). The table came from immunoSEQ multiplex PCR; TCRdb's copy has only in-frame clones and leaves some out. This repertoire shows approximately 140,000 clones, about three quarters found once; its top ten account for approximately 4%. This CDR3 contains 16 residues. Germline CDR1 and CDR2: KGHSH and LQKENI. V lost 1 base, J lost 3 bases, and 8 bases stayed unmatched. This TCR came from a man younger than 35 in good health and CMV-seronegative. The gene calls are TRBV18 and TRBJ1-2, with 7 bases matching TRBD1. What was sequenced was PBMCs. The DNA of the CDR3 is TGTGCCAGCTCACCACAATTCAGGGGGAATTACTATGGCTACACCTTC. It translates to CASSPQFRGNYYGYTF.